This TCR beta chain was retrieved from a study of chemoradiotherapy in HPV16-positive cancers (dated by TCRdb to the early 2020s). In terms of the full investigation: Candidate HPV-specific T-cell clones and common TCR motifs were defined through functional T-cell assays on cells from a couple of HPV16-positive patients. The study asked whether T-cell immunity to the HPV oncoproteins E6 and E7 changes during chemoradiotherapy and whether this immunity affects survival. The candidate HPV-specific TCRs and motifs were subsequently tracked in TCR repertoires obtained from 90 or so patients with HPV-related cancers. Overall results and qualifications from the work: Improved recurrence-free survival in HPV16-positive patients was associated with expansion of HPV-responsive T cells during chemoradiotherapy. The survival association was reported for HPV16-positive patients, and the functional definition of HPV-specific T cells was derived from only a couple of HPV16-positive patients. Expansion of candidate HPV-specific clones and E7-related TCR motifs was observed in the tumor microenvironment during treatment, whereas no such expansion was observed for non-HPV-specific T cells.

As concerns this clone: What antigen it recognizes has not been identified. Per-base qualities were not stored, and no clone one base away is much larger.

Library preparation was by the immunoSEQ multiplex PCR assay. TCRdb took this table from immuneACCESS and kept in-frame rearrangements with V and J called. Such tables lack part of the clones; where checked against another copy, unresolved V genes explain under half of the gap, and the rest is unexplained. Present in this sample are 25,000 to 35,000 clones, around 87% of which were seen just once. The ten largest account for under 2.5% of the sample. Spanning cysteine to phenylalanine, the CDR3 consists of 14 amino acids. Of the read, only the CDR3 DNA is kept; its 42 bases are in frame from base 1. The junction shows trimming of 3 bases on V and 0 bases on J, plus 6 bases between the germline ends. CDR1 MNHEY and CDR2 SVGAGI are derived from the germline V gene. Repertoires were sampled repeatedly over the course of chemoradiotherapy so that clonal expansion in the tumor microenvironment could be followed.

This chain joins TRBV6-5 to TRBJ1-3, with the D gene uncertain. Sequenced material: blood, taken from a patient who underwent chemoradiotherapy. The TCR was taken from a human donor with HPV-associated anogenital cancer. The CDR3 region has the sequence CASSYGDSGNTIYF. The DNA reads TGTGCCAGCAGTTATGGTGACTCTGGAAACACCATATATTTT.